These 19 T cell receptor beta chains were all obtained from the same sample, sequenced in a study of cytomegalovirus exposure and HLA in healthy donors. PCR was performed using 60 Vbeta and 13 Jbeta primers. Profiling relied on immunoSEQ multiplex PCR, and the TCRdb table lists in-frame clones only, not all of them. The repertoire holds around 110,000 clones, with roughly 73% as singletons. Sequenced input: PBMCs. The receptor set was obtained from a man between 35 and 55 years old in good health and CMV-seronegative.

V is TRBV9 and J is TRBJ1-1; TRBD1 matches 7 bases. CDR3 length: 15 residues. Germline V gene lookup returns CDR1 SGDLS and CDR2 YYNGEE. Unmatched junction bases numbered 8, after V lost 5 bases and J lost 1 base. DNA for the CDR3: TGTGCCAGCAGATTAACAGGGGCCGAGAACACTGAAGCTTTCTTT. Translating gives CASRLTGAENTEAFF.

This CDR3 reads CASSSGLAGGQETQYF. The CDR3 DNA follows: TGTGCCAGCAGCTCGGGACTAGCGGGGGGCCAAGAGACCCAGTACTTC. V usage is TRBV7-7 and J usage is TRBJ2-5; 15 nucleotides align to TRBD2. This CDR3 region has 16 residues. Germline CDR1 reads SSHAT; CDR2 reads FNYEAQ (reference sequence). V lost 4 bases, J lost 1 base, and 1 base stayed unmatched.

The chain carries TRBV5-4 and TRBJ2-1; 13 bases agree with TRBD2. CDR3 length equals 20 residues. Germline V gene sequence: CDR1 SGHNT, CDR2 YYREEE (reference sequence). V was pared by 1 base and J by 3 bases, with 13 bases of the junction left unmatched. In DNA, the CDR3 is TGTGCCAGCAGCTTGTCGACTAGCGGGGGGTCCGACCCATACTACAATGAGCAGTTCTTC. Translated: CASSLSTSGGSDPYYNEQFF.

This chain connects TRBV5-1 to TRBJ2-1; the match to TRBD2 covers 14 bases. Trimming at V came to 0 bases and at J to 5 bases, leaving 1 base not matched to a gene. CDR1 is SGHRS and CDR2 is YFSETQ in the germline V gene. This CDR3 region has 16 residues. The CDR3 reads CASSLAGLAGDNEQFF. The DNA for the CDR3 is TGCGCCAGCAGCTTGGCGGGACTAGCGGGGGACAATGAGCAGTTCTTC. The variable domain in full, with the rest retrieved from reference TRBV5-1 and TRBJ2-1, is KAGVTQTPRYLIKTRGQQVTLSCSPISGHRSVSWYQQTPGQGLQFLFEYFSETQRNKGNFPGRFSGRQFSNSRSEMNVSTLELGDSALYLCASSLAGLAGDNEQFFGPGTRLTVL.

This chain uses TRBV6-1 with TRBJ1-2; a weak D match, TRBD1 (5 bases). From germline, CDR1 is MNHNS and CDR2 SASEGT. V was shortened by 0 bases and J by 1 base, with 9 bases between the two germline ends. The CDR3 runs to 15 residues. In nucleotides, the CDR3 is TGTGCCAGCAGTGAAGCGGCAGGGTATAACTATGGCTACACCTTC. This sequence encodes CASSEAAGYNYGYTF.

The chain carries TRBV4-1 and TRBJ2-3, with 8 bases identical to TRBD2. V dropped 4 bases and J dropped 4; count of bases not matched to a gene: 13. This CDR3 is built from 17 residues. Germline V lookup: CDR1 MGHRA, CDR2 YSYEKL. The CDR3 bases are TGCGCCAGCAGCCGACGAGGGACTCGCGGGGGGCCAGATACGCAGTATTTT. Protein product: CASSRRGTRGGPDTQYF.

V and J are TRBV6-5 and TRBJ2-6; D remains unclear. V was pared by 6 bases and J by 2 bases, with 11 bases between. Germline CDR1 MNHEY, CDR2 SVGAGI. The CDR3 is 15 amino acids. The CDR3 sequence: CASSPGSTGANVLTF. The CDR3 DNA sequence: TGTGCCAGCAGCCCCGGGTCCACTGGGGCCAACGTCCTGACTTTC.

The chain is built from TRBV4-1 and TRBJ2-2; perhaps TRBD2 as D (6 bases). The CDR3 is 13 amino acids. Germline-derived CDR1 and CDR2 are MGHRA and YSYEKL. Trimming cost V 0 bases and J 14 bases, with 13 bases left between them. CDR3 sequence reads: CASSQEVQGGLFF. The CDR3, as DNA: TGCGCCAGCAGCCAAGAAGTCCAGGGAGGACTGTTTTTT.

The rearrangement joins TRBV6-4 to TRBJ2-1; 10 bases are shared with TRBD2. This CDR3 comprises 16 residues. CDR1 and CDR2 (germline): MRHNA, SNTAGT. Trimming cost V 4 bases and J 2 bases; bases outside gene matches: 5. This CDR3 is CASSALAGAPYNEQFF. CDR3 bases: TGTGCCAGCAGTGCCCTAGCGGGGGCCCCCTACAATGAGCAGTTCTTC.

The chain uses TRBV7-9 and TRBJ1-1, with D possibly matching TRBD1 (5 bases). CDR1 is SEHNR, CDR2 FQNEAQ, per germline (reference sequence). With 3 bases removed from V and 4 bases from J, the gap between germline ends came to 9 bases. The CDR3 is 13 residues long. This CDR3 is CASSFRVGTEAFF. CDR3 nucleotide sequence: TGTGCCAGCAGCTTCAGGGTTGGCACTGAAGCTTTCTTT.

The chain joins TRBV6-1 to TRBJ2-5, with TRBD1 identical over 7 bases. The trim removed 2 bases at V and 4 bases at J, leaving 1 base unmatched. CDR1 and CDR2 (germline): MNHNS, SASEGT. The CDR3 has 13 residues. CDR3 amino acids: CASSENRGETQYF. In nucleotides, the CDR3 is TGTGCCAGCAGTGAAAACAGGGGAGAGACCCAGTACTTC.

This sequence joins TRBV12-5 and TRBJ2-2; 8 positions match TRBD2. In germline, CDR1 is LGHNT, CDR2 FRNRAP. The CDR3 covers 15 residues. With V trimmed by 4 bases and J by 3 bases, 4 bases remained unmatched. CDR3 residues: CASGSGGGYTGELFF. DNA for the CDR3: TGTGCTAGTGGTTCGGGGGGGGGATACACCGGGGAGCTGTTTTTT. Full variable domain (outside the CDR3, taken from reference TRBV12-5 and TRBJ2-2): DARVTQTPRHKVTEMGQEVTMRCQPILGHNTVFWYRQTMMQGLELLAYFRNRAPLDDSGMPKDRFSAEMPDATLATLKIQPSEPRDSAVYFCASGSGGGYTGELFFGEGSRLTVL.

This clone was observed once. V and J are TRBV5-5 and TRBJ2-7, with TRBD1 matching 8 bases. Germline V gene lookup returns CDR1 SGHKS and CDR2 YYEKEE (reference sequence). Trimming cost V 3 bases and J 7 bases; bases outside gene matches: 12. The CDR3 spans 15 residues. CDR3 DNA: TGTGCCAGCAGCTCGATAATACAGGGGGTGAGGGAGCAGTACTTC. Its translation is CASSSIIQGVREQYF.

The chain links TRBV2 to TRBJ2-1; 8 bases are shared with TRBD2. Germline V lookup: CDR1 SNHLY, CDR2 FYNNEI. V lost 7 bases to trimming and J lost 7 bases; unmatched junction nucleotides: 6. The CDR3 sequence is 13 residues long. CDR3 nucleotide sequence: TGTGCCAGCATAAGCGGGGGATTTAATGAGCAGTTCTTC. Translation: CASISGGFNEQFF.

The V gene is TRBV5-6, the J gene TRBJ1-1; TRBD1 might be the D (6 bases). The V and J ends lost 5 bases and 4 bases respectively, with 15 bases between them. CDR3 length: 14 residues. Germline V lookup: CDR1 SGHDT, CDR2 YYEEEE. CDR3 DNA: TGTGCCAGCAGAAACAGGGACGTCGCCACTGAAGCTTTCTTT. Its translation: CASRNRDVATEAFF.

This chain joins TRBV5-4 and TRBJ2-1; 9 bases match TRBD1. The junction had 11 bases not matched to a gene; V was cut back by 0 bases and J by 7 bases. This CDR3 spans 17 amino acids. Germline loops: CDR1 SGHNT, CDR2 YYREEE (reference sequence). The CDR3 region is CASSLALGYGQGNEQFF. For the CDR3, the DNA is TGTGCCAGCAGCTTGGCGCTAGGTTACGGACAGGGGAATGAGCAGTTCTTC.

The chain combines TRBV5-1 with TRBJ1-1, with TRBD1 identical over 9 bases. Germline V lookup: CDR1 SGHRS, CDR2 YFSETQ. The CDR3 length is 14 residues. Trimming at V came to 1 base and at J to 3 bases, leaving 1 base not matched to a gene. DNA of the CDR3: TGCGCCAGCAGCTTGTGGACAGGGGACACTGAAGCTTTCTTT. It codes for CASSLWTGDTEAFF.

J is TRBJ2-5 and V is TRBV6-6; unclear D gene. V was trimmed by 4 bases and J by 2 bases, leaving 8 bases between them. Germline V lookup: CDR1 MNHNY, CDR2 SVGAGI (reference sequence). The CDR3 has 13 residues. The CDR3 DNA reads TGTGCCAGCAGTTCTGACACACAAGAGACCCAGTACTTC. Translating it yields CASSSDTQETQYF.

V gene TRBV18 combines with J gene TRBJ1-1; 7 nucleotides align to TRBD1. CDR3 length: 15 amino acids. Per the germline V gene, CDR1 is KGHSH and CDR2 is LQKENI. Losses at the gene ends were 1 base for V and 4 bases for J; bases not matched to a gene: 6. The CDR3 sequence is CASSPLAGGSTEAFF. The CDR3 nucleotides read TGTGCCAGCTCACCACTTGCAGGGGGTAGCACTGAAGCTTTCTTT.